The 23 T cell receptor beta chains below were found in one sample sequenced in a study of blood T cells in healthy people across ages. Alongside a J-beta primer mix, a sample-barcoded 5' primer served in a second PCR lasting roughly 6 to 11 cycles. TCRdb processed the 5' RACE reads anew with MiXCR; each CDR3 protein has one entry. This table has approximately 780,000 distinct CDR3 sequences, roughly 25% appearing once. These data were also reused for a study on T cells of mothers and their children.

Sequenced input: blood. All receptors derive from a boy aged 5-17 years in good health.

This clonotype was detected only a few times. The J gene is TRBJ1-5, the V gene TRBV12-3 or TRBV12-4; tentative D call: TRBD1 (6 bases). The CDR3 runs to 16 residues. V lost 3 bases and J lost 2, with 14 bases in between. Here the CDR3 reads CASSLRGGTGNQPQHF. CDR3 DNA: TGTGCCAGCAGTTTGAGGGGGGGAACGGGCAATCAGCCCCAGCATTTT.

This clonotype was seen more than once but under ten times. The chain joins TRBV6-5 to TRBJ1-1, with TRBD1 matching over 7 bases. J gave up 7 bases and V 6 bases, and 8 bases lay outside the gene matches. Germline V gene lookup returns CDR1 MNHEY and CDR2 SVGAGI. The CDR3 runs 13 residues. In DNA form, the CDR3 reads TGTGCCAGCAGAGGGGTAGGACAGGATGAAGCTTTCTTT. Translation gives CASRGVGQDEAFF.

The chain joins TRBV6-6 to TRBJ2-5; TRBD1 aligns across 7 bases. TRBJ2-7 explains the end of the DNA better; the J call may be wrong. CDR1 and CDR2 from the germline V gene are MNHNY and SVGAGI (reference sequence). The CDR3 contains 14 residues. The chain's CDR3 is CASSSTGFSYEQYF. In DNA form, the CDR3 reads TGTGCCAGCAGTTCGACAGGGTTCTCCTACGAGCAGTACTTC.

In DNA form, the CDR3 reads TGCACCAGCAGCCGTCCCCTTGAGAACACTGAAGCTTTCTTT. Amino acid sequence: CTSSRPLENTEAFF. The rearrangement joins TRBV1 to TRBJ1-1; the table's D call of TRBD1 was not tested on the DNA. TRBV1 is a pseudogene locus. The CDR3 extends over 14 amino acids.

The CDR3 DNA reads as TGTGCCAGCAGCAGAGGTCGTAAGGCAACCTCTGGGGCCAACGTCCTGACTTTC. It translates to CASSRGRKATSGANVLTF. This rearrangement joins TRBV7-6 to TRBJ2-6; D gene ambiguous. With 5 bases removed from V and 0 bases from J, the gap between germline ends came to 17 bases. CDR1 is SGHVS, CDR2 FNYEAQ, per germline. CDR3 length equals 18 residues.

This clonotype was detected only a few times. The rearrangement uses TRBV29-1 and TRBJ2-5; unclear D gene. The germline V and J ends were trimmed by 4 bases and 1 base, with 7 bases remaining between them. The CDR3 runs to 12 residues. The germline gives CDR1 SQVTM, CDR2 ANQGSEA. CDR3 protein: CSVVRVQETQYF. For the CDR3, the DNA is TGCAGCGTTGTTAGGGTCCAAGAGACCCAGTACTTC.

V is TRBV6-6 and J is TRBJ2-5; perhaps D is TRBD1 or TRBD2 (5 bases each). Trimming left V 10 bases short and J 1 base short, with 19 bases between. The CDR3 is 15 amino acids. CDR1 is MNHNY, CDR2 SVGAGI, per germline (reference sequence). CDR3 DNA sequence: TGTGCCACCCAGTCGCCCCGGGGACCCCAAGAGACCCAGTACTTC. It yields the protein CATQSPRGPQETQYF.

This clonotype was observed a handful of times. The CDR3 loop is CSGSWESSYNEQFF. CDR3 nucleotide sequence: TGCAGCGGGTCTTGGGAGAGCTCCTACAATGAGCAGTTCTTC. V usage is TRBV29-1 and J usage is TRBJ2-1, with D maybe TRBD2 (5 bases). In germline, CDR1 is SQVTM, CDR2 ANQGSEA. This CDR3 has 14 amino acids. Trimming left V 7 bases short and J 0 bases short, with 13 bases between.

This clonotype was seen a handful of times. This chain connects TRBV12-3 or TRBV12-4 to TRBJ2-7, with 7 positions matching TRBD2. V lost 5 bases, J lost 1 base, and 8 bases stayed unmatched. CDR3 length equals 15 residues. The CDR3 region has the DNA TGTGCCAGCAGTGGGGATGGGGGGGGATCCTACGAGCAGTACTTC. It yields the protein CASSGDGGGSYEQYF.

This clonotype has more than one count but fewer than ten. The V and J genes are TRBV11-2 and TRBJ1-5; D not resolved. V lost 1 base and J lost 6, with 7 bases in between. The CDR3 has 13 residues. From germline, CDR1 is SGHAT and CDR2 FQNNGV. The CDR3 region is CASSLGAAQPQHF. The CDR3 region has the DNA TGTGCCAGCAGCTTAGGCGCGGCTCAGCCCCAGCATTTT.

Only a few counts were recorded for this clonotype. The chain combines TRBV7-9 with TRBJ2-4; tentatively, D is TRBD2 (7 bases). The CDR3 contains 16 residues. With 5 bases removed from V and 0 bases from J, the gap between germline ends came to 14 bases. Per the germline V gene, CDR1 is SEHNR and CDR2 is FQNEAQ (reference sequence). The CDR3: CASSQNREGAKNIQYF. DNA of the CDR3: TGTGCCAGCAGCCAAAACAGGGAGGGAGCCAAAAACATTCAGTACTTC.

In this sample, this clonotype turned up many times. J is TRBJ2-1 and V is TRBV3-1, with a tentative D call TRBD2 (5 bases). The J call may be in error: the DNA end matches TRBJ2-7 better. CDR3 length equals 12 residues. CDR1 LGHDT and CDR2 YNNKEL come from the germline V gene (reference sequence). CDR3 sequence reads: CASSQTIYEQYF. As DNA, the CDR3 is TGTGCCAGCAGCCAGACTATATACGAGCAGTACTTC.

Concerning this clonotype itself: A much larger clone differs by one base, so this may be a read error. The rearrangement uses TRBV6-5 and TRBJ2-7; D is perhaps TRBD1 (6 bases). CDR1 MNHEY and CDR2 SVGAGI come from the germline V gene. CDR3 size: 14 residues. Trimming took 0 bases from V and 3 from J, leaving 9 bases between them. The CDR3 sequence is CASSYSEQGYEQYF. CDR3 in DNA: TGTGCCAGCAGTTACTCGGAACAGGGCTACGAGCAGTACTTC.

The CDR3 region has the DNA TGTGCCACCGCGTTAGACGGTCCCAACTACGAGCAGTACTTC. This gives the protein CATALDGPNYEQYF. V gene TRBV28 combines with J gene TRBJ2-5; no clear D gene. The DNA end is a closer match to TRBJ2-7, so the J assignment may be wrong. The CDR3 runs 14 residues. From germline, CDR1 is MDHEN and CDR2 SYDVKM.

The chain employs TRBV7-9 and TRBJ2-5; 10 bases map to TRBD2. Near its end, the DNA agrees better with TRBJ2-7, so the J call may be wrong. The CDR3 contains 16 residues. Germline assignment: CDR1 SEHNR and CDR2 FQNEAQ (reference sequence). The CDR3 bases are TGTGCCAGCAGCCAACCTAGCGGGGGACCATCCTACGAGCAGTACTTC. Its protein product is CASSQPSGGPSYEQYF.

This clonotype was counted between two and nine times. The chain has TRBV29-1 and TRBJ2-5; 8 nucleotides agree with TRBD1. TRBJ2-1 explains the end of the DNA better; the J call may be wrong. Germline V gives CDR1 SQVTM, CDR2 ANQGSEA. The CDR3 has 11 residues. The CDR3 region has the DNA TGCAGCGTTTTCAGGGGGCATGAGCAGTTCTTC. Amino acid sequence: CSVFRGHEQFF.

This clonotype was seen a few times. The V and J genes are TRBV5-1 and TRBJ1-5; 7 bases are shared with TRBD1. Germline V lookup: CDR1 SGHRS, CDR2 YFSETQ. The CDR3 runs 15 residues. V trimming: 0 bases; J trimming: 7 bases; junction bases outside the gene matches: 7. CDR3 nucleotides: TGCGCCAGCAGCTTGGTTCCGACAGGGTCGCAGCCCCAGCATTTT. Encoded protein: CASSLVPTGSQPQHF. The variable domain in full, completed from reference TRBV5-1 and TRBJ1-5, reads KAGVTQTPRYLIKTRGQQVTLSCSPISGHRSVSWYQQTPGQGLQFLFEYFSETQRNKGNFPGRFSGRQFSNSRSEMNVSTLELGDSALYLCASSLVPTGSQPQHFGDGTRLSIL.

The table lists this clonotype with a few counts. This CDR3 is CASSDPGTPTNEKLFF. The DNA of the CDR3 is TGTGCCAGCAGTGACCCGGGTACCCCAACTAATGAAAAACTGTTTTTT. V is TRBV6-1 and J is TRBJ1-4; unclear D gene. CDR3 length: 16 amino acids. CDR1 and CDR2 (germline): MNHNS, SASEGT. V lost 3 bases to trimming and J lost 0 bases, with 11 bases between them.

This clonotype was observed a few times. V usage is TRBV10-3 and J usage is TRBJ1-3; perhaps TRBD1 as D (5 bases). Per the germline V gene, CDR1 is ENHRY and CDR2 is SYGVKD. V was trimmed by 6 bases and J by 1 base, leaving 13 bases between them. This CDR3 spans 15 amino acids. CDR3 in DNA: TGTGCCATCAGCTACGGGACCGAGTCTGGAAACACCATATATTTT. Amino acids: CAISYGTESGNTIYF.

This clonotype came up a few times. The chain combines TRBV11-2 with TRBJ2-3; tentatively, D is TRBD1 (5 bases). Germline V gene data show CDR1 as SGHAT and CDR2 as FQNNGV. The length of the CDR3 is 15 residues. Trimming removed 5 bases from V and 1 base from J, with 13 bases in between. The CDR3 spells CASSVLRVGTDTQYF. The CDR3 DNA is TGTGCCAGCAGCGTCCTCAGGGTTGGCACAGATACGCAGTATTTT.

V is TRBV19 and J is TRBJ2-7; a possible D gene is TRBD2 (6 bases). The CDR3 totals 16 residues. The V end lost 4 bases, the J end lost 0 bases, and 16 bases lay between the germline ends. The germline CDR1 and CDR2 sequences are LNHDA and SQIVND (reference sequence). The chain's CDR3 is CASSTSWDSSSYEQYF. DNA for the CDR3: TGTGCCAGTAGTACTTCCTGGGACTCCAGCTCCTACGAGCAGTACTTC.

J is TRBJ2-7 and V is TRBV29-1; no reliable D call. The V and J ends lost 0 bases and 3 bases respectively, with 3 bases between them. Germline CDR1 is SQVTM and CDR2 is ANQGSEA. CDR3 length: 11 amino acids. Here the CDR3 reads CSVEDLYEQYF. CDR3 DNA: TGCAGCGTTGAAGATCTCTACGAGCAGTACTTC.

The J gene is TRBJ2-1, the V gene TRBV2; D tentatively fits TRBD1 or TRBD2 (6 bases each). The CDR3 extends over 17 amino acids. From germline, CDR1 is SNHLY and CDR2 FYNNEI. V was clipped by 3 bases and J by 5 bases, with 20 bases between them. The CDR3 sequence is CASSDEGGAYRHNEQFF. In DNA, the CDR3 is TGTGCCAGCAGTGACGAGGGGGGCGCTTACAGGCACAATGAGCAGTTCTTC.